This T cell receptor beta chain originates from a study of cytomegalovirus exposure and HLA in healthy donors. General observations from the study: Usually a TCR sequence was rare, but some public TCRs were found in many donors. Subsequent analysis found a tendency for first-cohort TCR clusters to co-occur within the 120 or so validation repertoires.

Profiling relied on immunoSEQ multiplex PCR, and the TCRdb table lists in-frame clones only, not all of them. Altogether 150,000 to 200,000 clones are present, approximately 80% being singletons, with the ten largest covering under 2.5%. Germline CDR1 SGHVS, CDR2 FNYEAQ. V lost 5 bases and J lost 4; bases outside the gene matches: 7. The CDR3 totals 14 residues. As for this clone: Its antigen is currently unknown.

The TCR sequence derives from a man in his thirties or forties in good health and CMV-seropositive. The chain uses TRBV7-6 and TRBJ2-7, with 8 nucleotides matching TRBD1. The sample consisted of PBMCs. The CDR3 DNA is TGTGCCAGCAGCGCTGGACAGGGTTTATACGAGCAGTACTTC. This encodes CASSAGQGLYEQYF.